This T cell receptor beta chain was recorded in a study of shared clonotypes between healthy human individuals. The protocol was immunoSEQ multiplex PCR, while the TCRdb copy is restricted to in-frame clones and leaves out a portion. The data show some 2,000,000 clones, with 90% to 96% seen just once and more than 0.1% held by the top ten. Sequencing was done on a sample of naive CD4+ T cells sorted from blood. Regarding subset: CD45RA+ positively selected. The sequence derives from a young man in good health.

CDR3 sequence (DNA): TGTGCCAGCTACCACAGTTTTGGGACGGGGGCAAATGAGCAGTTCTTC. This gives the protein CASYHSFGTGANEQFF. The rearrangement links TRBV18 to TRBJ2-1; D tentatively fits TRBD1 or TRBD2 (6 bases each). V shed 7 bases and J shed 7 bases, with 23 bases lying between them. CDR3 length equals 16 residues. CDR1 is KGHSH and CDR2 is LQKENI in the germline V gene.